This paragraph covers one T cell receptor beta chain sequence. No antigen is known for it. Method: immunoSEQ multiplex PCR; TCRdb's copy keeps in-frame clones and lacks some. The sample lists millions of clones, 85% to 95% occurring once. The data stem from a study of shared clonotypes between healthy human individuals. Study-level background: A donor's plate count was three for CD4 naive and three for CD4 memory; CD8 naive had two and CD8 memory one.

Study results and limitations: Around 5% was the fraction of naive CD4 clonotypes found shared across several donors. Genetic and exposure-history diversity was limited by the small donor number.

From germline, CDR1 is LNHNV and CDR2 YYDKDF (reference sequence). The CDR3 extends over 14 amino acids. V lost 4 bases and J lost 6, with 12 bases in between. The chain couples TRBV15 to TRBJ2-2, with unresolved D. Material: naive CD4+ T cells sorted from blood. Subset specified: CD45RA+ positively selected. This clonotype originated in a man younger than 30 in good health. The CDR3 here is CATSNLRGAGELFF. For the CDR3, the DNA is TGTGCCACCAGCAATCTCAGAGGAGCCGGGGAGCTGTTTTTT.